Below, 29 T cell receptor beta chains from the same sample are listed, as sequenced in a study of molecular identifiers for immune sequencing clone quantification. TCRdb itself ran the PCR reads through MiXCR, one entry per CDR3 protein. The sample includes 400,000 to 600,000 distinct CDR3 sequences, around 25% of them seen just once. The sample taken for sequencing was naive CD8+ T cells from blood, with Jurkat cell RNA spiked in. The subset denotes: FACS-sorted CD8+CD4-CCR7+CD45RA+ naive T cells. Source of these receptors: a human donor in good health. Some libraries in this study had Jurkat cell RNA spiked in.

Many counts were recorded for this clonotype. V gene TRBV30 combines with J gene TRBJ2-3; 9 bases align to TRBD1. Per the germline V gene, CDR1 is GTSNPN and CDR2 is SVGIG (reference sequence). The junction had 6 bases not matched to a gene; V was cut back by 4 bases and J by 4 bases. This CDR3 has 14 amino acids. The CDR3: CAWNVGQGSDTQYF. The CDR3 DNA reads TGTGCCTGGAATGTGGGACAGGGATCAGATACGCAGTATTTT.

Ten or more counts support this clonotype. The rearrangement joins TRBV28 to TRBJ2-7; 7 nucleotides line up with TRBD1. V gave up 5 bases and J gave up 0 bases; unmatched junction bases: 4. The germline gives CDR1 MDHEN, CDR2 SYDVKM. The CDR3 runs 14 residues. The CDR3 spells CASSDRATSYEQYF. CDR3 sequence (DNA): TGTGCCAGCAGTGACAGGGCCACCTCCTACGAGCAGTACTTC.

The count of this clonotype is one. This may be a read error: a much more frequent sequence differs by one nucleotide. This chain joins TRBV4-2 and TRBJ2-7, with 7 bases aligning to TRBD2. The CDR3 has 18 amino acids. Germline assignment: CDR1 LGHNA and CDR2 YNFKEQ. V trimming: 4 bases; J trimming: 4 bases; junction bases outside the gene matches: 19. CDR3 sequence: CASSPIGSIGGSGYEQYF. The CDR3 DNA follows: TGTGCCAGCAGCCCCATAGGATCCATCGGGGGGAGTGGATACGAGCAGTACTTC.

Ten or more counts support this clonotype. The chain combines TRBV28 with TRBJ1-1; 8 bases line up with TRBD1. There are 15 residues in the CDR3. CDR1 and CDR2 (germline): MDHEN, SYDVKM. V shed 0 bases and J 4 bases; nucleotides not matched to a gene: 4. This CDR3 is CASSLWDRVRTEAFF. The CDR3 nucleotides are TGTGCCAGCAGTTTATGGGACAGGGTCCGCACTGAAGCTTTCTTT.

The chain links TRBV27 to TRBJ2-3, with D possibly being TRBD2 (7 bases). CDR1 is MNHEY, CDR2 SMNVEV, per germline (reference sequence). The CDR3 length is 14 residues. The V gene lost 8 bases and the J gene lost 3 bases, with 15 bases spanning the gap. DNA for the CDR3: TGTGCCAGCGGGGGGGCTTTGAATACAGATACGCAGTATTTT. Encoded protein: CASGGALNTDTQYF.

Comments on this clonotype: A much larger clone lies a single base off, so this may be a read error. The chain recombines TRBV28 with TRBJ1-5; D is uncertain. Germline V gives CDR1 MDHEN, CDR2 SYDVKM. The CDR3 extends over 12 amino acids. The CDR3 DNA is TGTGCCAGCGGTTTTGTCCATCAGCCCCAGCATTTT. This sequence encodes CASGFVHQPQHF.

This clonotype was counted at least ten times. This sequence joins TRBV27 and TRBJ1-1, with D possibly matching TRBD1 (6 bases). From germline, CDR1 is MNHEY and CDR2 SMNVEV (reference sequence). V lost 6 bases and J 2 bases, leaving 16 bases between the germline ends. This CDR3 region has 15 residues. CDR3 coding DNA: TGTGCCAGCAGGAGTATGGCAGGGGTCAACACTGAAGCTTTCTTT. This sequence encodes CASRSMAGVNTEAFF.

In DNA, the CDR3 is TGTGCCTGGAGTGGAGTGATCGAGCAGTACTTC. It translates to CAWSGVIEQYF. V gene TRBV30 combines with J gene TRBJ2-7, with D unclear. V dropped 1 base and J dropped 6 bases, with 7 bases sitting between them. The germline CDR1 and CDR2 sequences are GTSNPN and SVGIG (reference sequence). The CDR3 sequence is 11 residues long.

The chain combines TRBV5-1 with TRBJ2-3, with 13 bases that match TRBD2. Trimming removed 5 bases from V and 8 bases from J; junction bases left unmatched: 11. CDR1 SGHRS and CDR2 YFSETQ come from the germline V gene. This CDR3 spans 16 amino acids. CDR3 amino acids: CASRSTSGRQGGTQYF. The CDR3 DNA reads TGCGCCAGCAGGTCGACTAGCGGGAGGCAAGGGGGTACGCAGTATTTT.

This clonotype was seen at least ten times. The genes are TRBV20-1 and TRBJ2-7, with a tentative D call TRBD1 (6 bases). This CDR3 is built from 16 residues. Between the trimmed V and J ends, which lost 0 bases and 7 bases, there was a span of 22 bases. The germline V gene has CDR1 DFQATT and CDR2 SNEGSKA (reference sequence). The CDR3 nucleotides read TGCAGTGCTAGAGATACGGTGCAGGGGAGTCGCTGGGAGCAGTACTTC. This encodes CSARDTVQGSRWEQYF.

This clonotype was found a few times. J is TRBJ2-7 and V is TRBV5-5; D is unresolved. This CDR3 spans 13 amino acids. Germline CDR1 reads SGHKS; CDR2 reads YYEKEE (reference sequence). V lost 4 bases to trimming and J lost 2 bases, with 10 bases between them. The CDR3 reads CASSLPRPYEQYF. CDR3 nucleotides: TGTGCCAGCAGCCTACCCAGACCCTACGAGCAGTACTTC.

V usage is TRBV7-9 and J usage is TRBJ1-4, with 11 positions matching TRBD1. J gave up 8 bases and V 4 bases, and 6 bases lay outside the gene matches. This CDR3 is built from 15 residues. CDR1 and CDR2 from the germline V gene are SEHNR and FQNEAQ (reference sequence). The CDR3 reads CASSSTWDRGEKLFF. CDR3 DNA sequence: TGTGCCAGCAGCTCAACCTGGGACAGGGGGGAAAAACTGTTTTTT.

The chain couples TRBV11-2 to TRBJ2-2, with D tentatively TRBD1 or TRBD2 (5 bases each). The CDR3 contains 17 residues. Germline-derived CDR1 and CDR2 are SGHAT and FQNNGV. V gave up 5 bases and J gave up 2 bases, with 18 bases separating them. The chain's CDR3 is CASSNGGRATNTGELFF. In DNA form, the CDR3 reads TGTGCCAGCAGCAATGGGGGAAGGGCGACCAACACCGGGGAGCTGTTTTTT.

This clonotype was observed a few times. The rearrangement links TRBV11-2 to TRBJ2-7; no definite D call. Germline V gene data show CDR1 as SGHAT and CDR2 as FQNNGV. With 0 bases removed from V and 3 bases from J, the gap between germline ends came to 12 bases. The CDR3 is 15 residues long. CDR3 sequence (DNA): TGTGCCAGCAGCTTAGAAGCGCTTCAGAACTACGAGCAGTACTTC. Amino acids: CASSLEALQNYEQYF. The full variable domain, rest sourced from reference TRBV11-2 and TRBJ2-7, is EAGVAQSPRYKIIEKRQSVAFWCNPISGHATLYWYQQILGQGPKLLIQFQNNGVVDDSQLPKDRFSAERLKGVDSTLKIQPAKLEDSAVYLCASSLEALQNYEQYFGPGTRLTVT.

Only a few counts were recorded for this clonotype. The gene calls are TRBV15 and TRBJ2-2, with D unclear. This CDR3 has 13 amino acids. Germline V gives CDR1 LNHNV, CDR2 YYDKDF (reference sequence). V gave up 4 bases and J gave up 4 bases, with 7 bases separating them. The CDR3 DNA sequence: TGTGCCACCAGCACTTACCGCACCGGGGAGCTGTTTTTT. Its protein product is CATSTYRTGELFF. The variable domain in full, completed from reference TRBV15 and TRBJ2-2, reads DAMVIQNPRYQVTQFGKPVTLSCSQTLNHNVMYWYQQKSSQAPKLLFHYYDKDFNNEADTPDNFQSRRPNTSFCFLDIRSPGLGDTAMYLCATSTYRTGELFFGEGSRLTVL.

In DNA form, the CDR3 reads TGTGCCAGCATGGGGACAGGGAATCGTCAGCCCCAGCATTTT. It encodes CASMGTGNRQPQHF. The chain links TRBV2 to TRBJ1-5, with 9 bases identical to TRBD1. This CDR3 has 14 residues. CDR1 and CDR2 from the germline V gene are SNHLY and FYNNEI. Losses at the gene ends were 7 bases for V and 6 bases for J; bases not matched to a gene: 7.

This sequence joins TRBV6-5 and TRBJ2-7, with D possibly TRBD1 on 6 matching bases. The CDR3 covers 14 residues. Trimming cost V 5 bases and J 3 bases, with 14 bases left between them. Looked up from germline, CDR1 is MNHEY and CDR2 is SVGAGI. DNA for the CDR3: TGTGCCAGCAGTCCGCCGGGACACATCTACGAGCAGTACTTC. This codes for CASSPPGHIYEQYF.

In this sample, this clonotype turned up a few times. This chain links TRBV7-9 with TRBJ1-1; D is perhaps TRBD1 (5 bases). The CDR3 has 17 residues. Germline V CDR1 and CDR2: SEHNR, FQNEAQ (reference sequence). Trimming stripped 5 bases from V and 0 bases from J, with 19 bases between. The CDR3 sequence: CASSNIKTENMNTEAFF. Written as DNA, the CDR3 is TGTGCCAGCAGCAACATTAAGACAGAAAATATGAACACTGAAGCTTTCTTT.

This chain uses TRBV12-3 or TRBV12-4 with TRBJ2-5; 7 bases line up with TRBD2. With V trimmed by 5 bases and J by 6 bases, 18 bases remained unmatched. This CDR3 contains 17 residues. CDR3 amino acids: CASSQGTGGGPVKTQYF. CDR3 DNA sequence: TGTGCCAGCAGTCAAGGGACTGGCGGGGGACCTGTAAAGACCCAGTACTTC.

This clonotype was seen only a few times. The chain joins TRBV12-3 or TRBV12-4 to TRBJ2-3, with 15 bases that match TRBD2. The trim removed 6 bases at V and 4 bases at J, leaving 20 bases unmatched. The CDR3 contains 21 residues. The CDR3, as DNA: TGTGCCAGCAGAGAAGCTGGGACTAGCGGGAGGATTGGCCGCCGAGCAGATACGCAGTATTTT. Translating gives CASREAGTSGRIGRRADTQYF.

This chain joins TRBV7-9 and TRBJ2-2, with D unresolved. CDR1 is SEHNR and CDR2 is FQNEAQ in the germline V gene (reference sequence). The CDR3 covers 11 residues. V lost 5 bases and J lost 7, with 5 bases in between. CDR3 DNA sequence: TGTGCCAGCAGCGGATACGGGGAGCTGTTTTTT. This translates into CASSGYGELFF.

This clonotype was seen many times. In DNA form, the CDR3 reads TGTGCCAGCAGTCCGGGACAGGGGGAAGAAAAACTGTTTTTT. Translation gives CASSPGQGEEKLFF. The chain carries TRBV2 and TRBJ1-4, with TRBD1 matching 11 bases. The CDR3 length is 14 residues. Germline V gene data show CDR1 as SNHLY and CDR2 as FYNNEI. The junction had 4 bases not matched to a gene; V was cut back by 5 bases and J by 8 bases.

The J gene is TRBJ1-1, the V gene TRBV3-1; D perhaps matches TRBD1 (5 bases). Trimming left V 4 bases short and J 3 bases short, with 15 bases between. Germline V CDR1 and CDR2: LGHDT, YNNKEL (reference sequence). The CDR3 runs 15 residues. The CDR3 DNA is TGTGCCAGCAGCCTCACATGGGTAGGGGACACTGAAGCTTTCTTT. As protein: CASSLTWVGDTEAFF.

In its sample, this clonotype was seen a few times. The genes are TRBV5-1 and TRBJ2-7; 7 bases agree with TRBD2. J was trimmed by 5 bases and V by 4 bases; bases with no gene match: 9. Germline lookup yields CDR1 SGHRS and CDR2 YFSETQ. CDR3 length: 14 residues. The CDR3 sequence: CASSGGLAVHEQYF. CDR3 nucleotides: TGCGCCAGCAGCGGTGGTCTAGCGGTCCACGAGCAGTACTTC.

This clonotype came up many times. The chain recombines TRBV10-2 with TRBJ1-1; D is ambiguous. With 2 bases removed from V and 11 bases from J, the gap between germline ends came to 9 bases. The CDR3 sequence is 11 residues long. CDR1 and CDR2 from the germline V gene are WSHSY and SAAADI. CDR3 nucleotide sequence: TGCGCCAGCAGTGAGGGGGTAGGGGCTTTCTTT. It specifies CASSEGVGAFF.

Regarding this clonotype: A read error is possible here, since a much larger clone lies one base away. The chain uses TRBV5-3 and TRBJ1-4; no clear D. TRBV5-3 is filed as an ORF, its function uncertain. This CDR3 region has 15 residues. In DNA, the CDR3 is TGTGCCAGCAGCTGGGTGTGGAGTGCTAATGAAAAACTGTTTTTT. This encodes CASSWVWSANEKLFF.

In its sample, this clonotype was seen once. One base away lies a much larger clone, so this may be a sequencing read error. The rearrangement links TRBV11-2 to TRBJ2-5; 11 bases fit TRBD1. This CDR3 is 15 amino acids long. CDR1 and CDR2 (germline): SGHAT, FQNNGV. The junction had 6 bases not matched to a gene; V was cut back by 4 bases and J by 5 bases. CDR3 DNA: TGTGCCAGCAGCTCCCGGGACAGGGGGAGGGAGACCCAGTACTTC. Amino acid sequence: CASSSRDRGRETQYF. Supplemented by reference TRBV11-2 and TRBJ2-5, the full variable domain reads EAGVAQSPRYKIIEKRQSVAFWCNPISGHATLYWYQQILGQGPKLLIQFQNNGVVDDSQLPKDRFSAERLKGVDSTLKIQPAKLEDSAVYLCASSSRDRGRETQYFGPGTRLLVL.

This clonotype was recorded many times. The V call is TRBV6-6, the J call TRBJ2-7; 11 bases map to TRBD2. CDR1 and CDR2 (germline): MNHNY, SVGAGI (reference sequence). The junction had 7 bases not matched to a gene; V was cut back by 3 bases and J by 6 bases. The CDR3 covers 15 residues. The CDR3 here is CASSYMTSGAGEQYF. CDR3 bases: TGTGCCAGCAGTTATATGACTAGCGGGGCGGGCGAGCAGTACTTC.

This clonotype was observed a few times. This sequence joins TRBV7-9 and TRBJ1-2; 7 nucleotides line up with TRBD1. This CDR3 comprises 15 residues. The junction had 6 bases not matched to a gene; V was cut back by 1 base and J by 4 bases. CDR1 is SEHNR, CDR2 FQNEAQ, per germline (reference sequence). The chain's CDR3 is CASSLETGSGYGYTF. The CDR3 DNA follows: TGTGCCAGCAGCTTAGAGACAGGGTCAGGCTATGGCTACACCTTC.